Presented here are 32 T cell receptor beta chains from one specimen sequenced in a study of T cells after yellow fever vaccination. MiXCR, applied by TCRdb to the 5' RACE reads, yields one record per CDR3 protein. The data contain about 52,000 distinct CDR3 sequences, less than 8% of them singletons. The source material was CD8+ T cells not binding an NS4B(214-222) dextramer, sorted from PBMCs, sampled roughly 47 days after the first yellow fever vaccination. All receptors come from a man aged 18 to 29 who received the YFV17D yellow fever vaccine.

This clonotype was counted many times. The chain joins TRBV10-3 to TRBJ1-5; 10 bases line up with TRBD1. This CDR3 has 19 residues. Germline V gene lookup returns CDR1 ENHRY and CDR2 SYGVKD. After removal of 6 bases from V and 0 bases from J, the junction contained 14 bases not matched to a gene. The CDR3 DNA reads as TGTGCCATCAGGGACAGGGGGGAAGGGACCTCCTATAGCAATCAGCCCCAGCATTTT. Its translation: CAIRDRGEGTSYSNQPQHF.

This clonotype has just a few counts. The chain carries TRBV7-9 and TRBJ1-4; D unclear. V was shortened by 5 bases and J by 3 bases, with 10 bases between the two germline ends. Germline assignment: CDR1 SEHNR and CDR2 FQNEAQ (reference sequence). This CDR3 has 14 amino acids. CDR3 sequence (DNA): TGTGCCAGCAGCCAGGATTTCTCTAATGAAAAACTGTTTTTT. Translation: CASSQDFSNEKLFF. The entire variable domain, with the rest obtained from reference TRBV7-9 and TRBJ1-4, is as follows: DTGVSQNPRHKITKRGQNVTFRCDPISEHNRLYWYRQTLGQGPEFLTYFQNEAQLEKSRLLSDRFSAERPKGSFSTLEIQRTEQGDSAMYLCASSQDFSNEKLFFGSGTQLSVL.

This sequence joins TRBV5-1 and TRBJ1-1; D is uncertain. V was trimmed by 0 bases and J by 6 bases, leaving 6 bases between them. The CDR3 totals 12 residues. Germline V gene data show CDR1 as SGHRS and CDR2 as YFSETQ. CDR3: CASSLGAAEAFF. Here the CDR3 DNA reads TGCGCCAGCAGCTTGGGGGCGGCTGAAGCTTTCTTT.

Remarks on this clonotype: A much larger clonotype is one base distant, so this may be a read error. This chain connects TRBV11-2 to TRBJ2-1, with TRBD1 matching over 8 bases. Germline CDR1 is SGHAT and CDR2 is FQNNGV. Trimming removed 5 bases from V and 9 bases from J; junction bases left unmatched: 3. The CDR3 contains 12 residues. DNA of the CDR3: TGTGCCAGCAGCCAAGGACAGGGTGAGCAGTTCTTC. Translated: CASSQGQGEQFF.

The table lists this clonotype with many counts. This chain links TRBV9 with TRBJ2-1, with D unresolved. The CDR3 runs 15 residues. V shed 4 bases and J shed 4 bases, with 15 bases lying between them. Germline CDR1 reads SGDLS; CDR2 reads YYNGEE. Here the CDR3 DNA reads TGTGCCAGCAGCCCTGGCGGACGGATTTACAATGAGCAGTTCTTC. Its translation is CASSPGGRIYNEQFF. The full variable domain, in which reference TRBV9 and TRBJ2-1 provide the parts outside the CDR3, is DSGVTQTPKHLITATGQRVTLRCSPRSGDLSVYWYQQSLDQGLQFLIQYYNGEERAKGNILERFSAQQFPDLHSELNLSSLELGDSALYFCASSPGGRIYNEQFFGPGTRLTVL.

This clonotype qualifies as medium-sized. The rearrangement links TRBV4-3 to TRBJ2-1; D is unresolved. The CDR3 spans 15 residues. V was trimmed by 0 bases and J by 2 bases, leaving 8 bases between them. Germline V gene lookup returns CDR1 LGHNA and CDR2 YSLEER. DNA for the CDR3: TGCGCCAGCAGCCAAGAGGCAGTTACCTACAATGAGCAGTTCTTC. Translation gives CASSQEAVTYNEQFF.

This clonotype was found once. A much larger clonotype is one base distant, so this may be a read error. The V and J genes are TRBV7-9 and TRBJ1-1; D is unclear. CDR1 and CDR2 from the germline V gene are SEHNR and FQNEAQ (reference sequence). The CDR3 has 11 residues. Trimming pared 3 bases from V and 11 bases from J, leaving 10 bases between. The CDR3 sequence: CASSLERAAFF. CDR3 in DNA: TGTGCCAGCAGCTTGGAGAGGGCGGCTTTCTTT.

The genes are TRBV6-2 or TRBV6-3 and TRBJ1-1; TRBD1 aligns across 8 bases. The germline gives CDR1 MNHEY, CDR2 SVGEGT. V was clipped by 5 bases and J by 3 bases; unmatched bases: 5. The CDR3 covers 14 residues. CDR3 residues: CASSLQGGDTEAFF. The CDR3 region has the DNA TGTGCCAGCAGTCTACAGGGGGGGGACACTGAAGCTTTCTTT.

In its sample, this clonotype was seen many times. The chain employs TRBV7-2 and TRBJ2-1, with D tentatively TRBD1 (6 bases). From germline, CDR1 is SGHTA and CDR2 FQGNSA. V was trimmed by 4 bases and J by 6 bases, leaving 7 bases between them. This CDR3 contains 12 residues. CDR3 nucleotides: TGTGCCAGCAGCTCAGGGGTCAATGAGCAGTTCTTC. Residues: CASSSGVNEQFF.

This clonotype was detected only a few times. This chain links TRBV25-1 with TRBJ2-5; no definite D call. Trimming removed 3 bases at V and 1 base at J, with 15 bases between. The germline V gene encodes CDR1 MGHDK and CDR2 SYGVNS. This CDR3 is built from 16 residues. The CDR3 coding sequence is TGTGCCAGCAGTGATCCTTGGTCAGTGCCCCAAGAGACCCAGTACTTC. Protein product: CASSDPWSVPQETQYF.

This clonotype appeared many times. The V call is TRBV4-1, the J call TRBJ1-3, with D unresolved. Trimming cost V 3 bases and J 2 bases, with 11 bases left between them. CDR1 and CDR2 from the germline V gene are MGHRA and YSYEKL. The length of the CDR3 is 15 residues. The CDR3 here is CASSQDRWPGNTIYF. CDR3 nucleotides: TGCGCCAGCAGCCAGGACCGGTGGCCTGGAAACACCATATATTTT.

The CDR3 DNA is TGTGCCAGAAGCCCCGGGACAGCCACCACCTACGAGCAGTACGTC. Translation gives CARSPGTATTYEQYV. The chain joins TRBV5-3 to TRBJ2-7; 7 positions agree with TRBD1. TRBV5-3 falls under the ORF class, with uncertain function. There are 15 residues in the CDR3. With 4 bases clipped from V and 2 bases from J, the junction kept 9 bases outside the gene matches.

The V and J genes are TRBV13 and TRBJ2-3, with 13 bases aligning to TRBD2. V lost 2 bases to trimming and J lost 8 bases; unmatched junction nucleotides: 1. This CDR3 is 14 amino acids long. The germline CDR1 and CDR2 sequences are PRHDT and FYEKMQ (reference sequence). CDR3 sequence (DNA): TGTGCCAGCAGCTTAACTAGCGGGGGGGTTACGCAGTATTTT. Its protein product is CASSLTSGGVTQYF.

V and J are TRBV5-6 and TRBJ2-7, with no clear D. Trimming took 1 base from V and 3 from J, leaving 5 bases between them. The CDR3 has 12 residues. Germline values: CDR1 SGHDT, CDR2 YYEEEE. CDR3 DNA sequence: TGTGCCAGCAGCTTGACAGACTACGAGCAGTACTTC. Translating gives CASSLTDYEQYF.

This clonotype has a count of ten or more. The chain is built from TRBV29-1 and TRBJ2-7, with a tentative D call TRBD1 (6 bases). CDR3 length: 13 residues. V was trimmed by 5 bases and J by 3 bases, leaving 14 bases between them. CDR1 is SQVTM and CDR2 is ANQGSEA in the germline V gene. CDR3 bases: TGCAGCGTTCGAGCAGGGGATAGCTACGAGCAGTACTTC. It specifies CSVRAGDSYEQYF.

This clonotype was detected many times. The chain couples TRBV12-3 or TRBV12-4 to TRBJ2-5, with D maybe TRBD2 (6 bases). V was pared by 6 bases and J by 1 base, with 12 bases between. This CDR3 has 14 amino acids. Written as DNA, the CDR3 is TGTGCCAGCAGACGCCGGACTACCCAAGAGACCCAGTACTTC. It translates to CASRRRTTQETQYF.

This clonotype turned up a few times. The rearrangement joins TRBV12-3 or TRBV12-4 to TRBJ1-1; maybe TRBD1 (5 bases). Trimming removed 2 bases from V and 7 bases from J, with 11 bases in between. The CDR3 covers 13 residues. Here the CDR3 DNA reads TGTGCCAGCAGTTTATCGGGGCGTATTGAAGCTTTCTTT. Residues: CASSLSGRIEAFF.

This clonotype was counted many times. This rearrangement joins TRBV6-5 to TRBJ2-4; no clear D gene. V shed 2 bases and J shed 7 bases, with 3 bases lying between them. This CDR3 is 11 amino acids long. The germline V gene has CDR1 MNHEY and CDR2 SVGAGI. CDR3: CASSYGNIQYF. CDR3 DNA sequence: TGTGCCAGCAGTTACGGGAACATTCAGTACTTC.

This clonotype was detected only a few times. This chain connects TRBV12-3 or TRBV12-4 to TRBJ2-5; the D gene could be TRBD1 or TRBD2 (5 bases each). The CDR3 length is 14 residues. V lost 3 bases and J lost 4, with 12 bases in between. CDR3 amino acids: CASSFGTQRETQYF. The CDR3, as DNA: TGTGCCAGCAGTTTTGGGACCCAGCGAGAGACCCAGTACTTC.

This clonotype was found many times. The chain couples TRBV27 to TRBJ1-1, with D possibly being TRBD1 (5 bases). The CDR3 spans 13 residues. Deletions cut 8 bases from V and 5 bases from J, with 15 bases between. Germline-derived CDR1 and CDR2 are MNHEY and SMNVEV (reference sequence). CDR3 protein: CASCTPGGTEAFF. Written as DNA, the CDR3 is TGTGCCAGCTGCACTCCGGGGGGAACTGAAGCTTTCTTT.

This clonotype was seen at least ten times. V gene TRBV13 combines with J gene TRBJ2-2; D perhaps matches TRBD1 (6 bases). V gave up 5 bases and J gave up 6 bases, with 10 bases separating them. CDR3 length equals 13 residues. CDR1 is PRHDT, CDR2 FYEKMQ, per germline (reference sequence). The CDR3 coding sequence is TGTGCCAGCAGCCTACAGGGTGCCGGGGAGCTGTTTTTT. The encoded protein is CASSLQGAGELFF.

The CDR3 here is CSARQGDYEQYF. CDR3 in DNA: TGCAGTGCTAGGCAGGGTGACTACGAGCAGTACTTC. The V call is TRBV20-1, the J call TRBJ2-7; possibly TRBD1 for D (5 bases). Per the germline V gene, CDR1 is DFQATT and CDR2 is SNEGSKA (reference sequence). The CDR3 extends over 12 amino acids. With 3 bases removed from V and 3 bases from J, the gap between germline ends came to 9 bases.

This clonotype showed up just a few times. The chain combines TRBV6-5 with TRBJ2-5; D may be TRBD2 (6 bases). V was pared by 2 bases and J by 3 bases, with 10 bases between. CDR1 is MNHEY and CDR2 is SVGAGI in the germline V gene. CDR3 length: 14 amino acids. The CDR3 nucleotides read TGTGCCAGCAGTTACGGGGGACTGGAAGAGACCCAGTACTTC. Translated: CASSYGGLEETQYF.

V is TRBV7-2 and J is TRBJ2-6, with 11 positions matching TRBD1. Germline assignment: CDR1 SGHTA and CDR2 FQGNSA. J was trimmed by 2 bases and V by 0 bases; bases with no gene match: 3. CDR3 length: 18 amino acids. The DNA for the CDR3 is TGTGCCAGCAGCTTAGCGGGACAGGGGGGACCTGGGGCCAACGTCCTGACTTTC. It yields the protein CASSLAGQGGPGANVLTF.

The chain couples TRBV9 to TRBJ2-3; 9 bases match TRBD2. The CDR3 has 16 residues. Losses at the gene ends were 0 bases for V and 6 bases for J; bases not matched to a gene: 8. CDR1 is SGDLS and CDR2 is YYNGEE in the germline V gene. CDR3: CASSVGPSGEFDTQYF. The CDR3 DNA sequence: TGTGCCAGCAGCGTAGGCCCTAGCGGGGAATTTGATACGCAGTATTTT.

This clonotype was counted ten times or more. The rearrangement uses TRBV6-2 or TRBV6-3 and TRBJ1-5, with 11 bases matching TRBD1. This CDR3 is 17 amino acids long. Germline V gene sequence: CDR1 MNHEY, CDR2 SVGEGT. Germline trimming cut 2 bases from V and 0 bases from J; bases unmatched to any gene: 3. The CDR3 is CASSYGTGGGSNQPQHF. CDR3 in DNA: TGTGCCAGCAGTTACGGGACAGGGGGAGGTAGCAATCAGCCCCAGCATTTT.

This clonotype was detected ten times or more. The V call is TRBV29-1, the J call TRBJ2-5; 9 nucleotides agree with TRBD1. This CDR3 has 15 residues. Germline V lookup: CDR1 SQVTM, CDR2 ANQGSEA. Losses at the gene ends were 4 bases for V and 3 bases for J; bases not matched to a gene: 9. The CDR3 DNA reads TGCAGCGTTGTACTCCGGGACAGGGTTGAAGAGACCCAGTACTTC. Its protein is CSVVLRDRVEETQYF.

Concerning this clonotype: The CDR3 does not close with the conserved phenylalanine or tryptophan, likely indicating a read error. The chain employs TRBV6-5 and TRBJ2-4, with 9 nucleotides matching TRBD1. Germline V lookup: CDR1 MNHEY, CDR2 SVGAGI. The CDR3 has 16 amino acids. J lost 0 bases, V lost 4 bases, and 4 bases had no gene match. The CDR3 DNA reads TGTGCCAGCAGTTCGGGACAGGGACTAGCCAAAAACATTCAGTACCTC. Protein sequence: CASSSGQGLAKNIQYL.

This clonotype is deemed medium-sized. The chain couples TRBV6-4 to TRBJ2-6; D is unclear. Germline loops: CDR1 MRHNA, CDR2 SNTAGT. V dropped 2 bases and J dropped 3 bases, with 5 bases sitting between them. This CDR3 comprises 14 residues. Here the CDR3 DNA reads TGTGCCAGCAGTGACAGGGTTGGGGCCAACGTCCTGACTTTC. This sequence encodes CASSDRVGANVLTF.

In its sample, this clonotype was seen a few times. This chain uses TRBV6-5 with TRBJ1-6; 8 nucleotides line up with TRBD1. The CDR3 consists of 14 residues. From germline, CDR1 is MNHEY and CDR2 SVGAGI. Losses at the gene ends were 6 bases for V and 2 bases for J; bases not matched to a gene: 0. The CDR3 spells CASRDRAYNSPLHF. The DNA for the CDR3 is TGTGCCAGCAGGGACAGGGCCTATAATTCACCCCTCCACTTT.

CDR3 region: CASSYPSTGGVGQETQYF. CDR3 in DNA: TGTGCCAGCAGTTACCCCTCGACAGGGGGGGTCGGACAAGAGACCCAGTACTTC. The V call is TRBV6-6, the J call TRBJ2-5; 9 positions agree with TRBD1. Germline V CDR1 and CDR2: MNHNY, SVGAGI (reference sequence). This CDR3 has 18 amino acids. J lost 2 bases, V lost 2 bases, and 12 bases had no gene match.

This clonotype was detected many times. This chain joins TRBV7-2 and TRBJ2-2; no clear D. Germline CDR1 reads SGHTA; CDR2 reads FQGNSA. Trimming cost V 5 bases and J 7 bases, with 11 bases left between them. This CDR3 comprises 13 residues. The CDR3 spells CASSPWWGGELFF. The CDR3 nucleotides read TGTGCCAGCAGCCCCTGGTGGGGCGGGGAGCTGTTTTTT.